This TCR beta chain was sequenced for a study of Graves' ophthalmopathy and Graves' hyperthyroidism. On the study more broadly: The authors collected peripheral blood at initial diagnosis, before any treatment.

After removal of 3 bases from V and 3 bases from J, the junction contained 1 base not matched to a gene. Germline lookup yields CDR1 KGHSH and CDR2 LQKENI. The CDR3 has 14 residues. Amplification of TCR beta CDR3 regions used RNA transcripts. In the first round, RT-PCR was carried out with HTBI primers, and a multiplex PCR formed the second round. TCRdb called the multiplex PCR reads again in MiXCR, with one record for every CDR3 protein. This table has 210,000 or so distinct CDR3 sequences, around 28% appearing once. Ten or more counts support this clonotype. Ophthalmopathy donors were characterized by moderate-to-severe activity, CAS of at least 3, NOSPECS of at least 4, and duration under 3 months. PBMCs were density-gradient isolated from around 11 ml fresh blood.

This chain uses TRBV18 with TRBJ2-2; 7 nucleotides agree with TRBD1. The sequenced sample consisted of peripheral blood. This TCR was sampled from a man between 50 and 59 years old with Graves' ophthalmopathy. CDR3 in amino acids: CASSPQGDTGELFF. CDR3 in DNA: TGTGCCAGCTCACCTCAGGGGGACACCGGGGAGCTGTTTTTT.